These 4 T cell receptor beta chains were all obtained from the same sample, sequenced in a study of OX40 agonist ivuxolimab in advanced cancers. Libraries came from the immunoSEQ multiplex PCR assay. This immuneACCESS table, as held by TCRdb, lists in-frame sequences with V and J called but not all clones. Of the missing ones, under half trace to an unresolved V gene in checked studies; the others have no known cause. The table for this sample lists more than 45,000 clones; around 94% of them were counted only once. The top ten clonotypes cover about 12% of the sample. The specimen was CD4+ or CD8+ T cells sorted from blood, collected in a trial of the OX40 agonist ivuxolimab. These TCRs come from an adult with an advanced solid tumor such as melanoma, head and neck, liver or kidney cancer.

Here the CDR3 DNA reads TGTGCCAGTAGTATCGGCGCAGGGGGCATCGCAGATACGCAGTATTTT. This codes for CASSIGAGGIADTQYF. V is TRBV19 and J is TRBJ2-3; 8 bases agree with TRBD1. The trim removed 3 bases at V and 4 bases at J, leaving 9 bases unmatched. Germline V gives CDR1 LNHDA, CDR2 SQIVND (reference sequence). The CDR3 totals 16 residues.

The chain has TRBV18 and TRBJ2-5, with TRBD1 identical over 10 bases. J lost 4 bases, V lost 3 bases, and 5 bases had no gene match. Germline V gives CDR1 KGHSH, CDR2 LQKENI. CDR3 length: 15 amino acids. CDR3 sequence (DNA): TGTGCCAGCTCACCGACAGGGGGCGCGGTAGAGACCCAGTACTTC. This codes for CASSPTGGAVETQYF.

The gene calls are TRBV27 and TRBJ2-3, with D uncertain. The CDR3 is 16 amino acids. In germline, CDR1 is MNHEY, CDR2 SMNVEV (reference sequence). V was trimmed by 3 bases and J by 0 bases, leaving 13 bases between them. DNA of the CDR3: TGTGCCAGCAGTTTGTACACTGGAGACAGCACAGATACGCAGTATTTT. The encoded protein is CASSLYTGDSTDTQYF.

The chain uses TRBV15 and TRBJ2-1; 13 bases line up with TRBD2. V dropped 3 bases and J dropped 3; count of bases not matched to a gene: 2. Germline CDR1 LNHNV, CDR2 YYDKDF (reference sequence). CDR3 length: 16 residues. This CDR3 reads CATSRGTSGIYNEQFF. CDR3 in DNA: TGTGCCACCAGCAGGGGGACTAGCGGGATCTACAATGAGCAGTTCTTC.